Below, 20 T cell receptor beta chains from the same sample are listed, as sequenced in a study of CD8+ T cells in alopecia areata. RNA, once extracted, was reverse transcribed into cDNA for use as the sequencing template. Produced via immunoSEQ multiplex PCR; TCRdb's table is partial and in-frame only. The table has hundreds of thousands of clones, 67% seen once. Sequenced material: CD4+ T cells sorted from blood, taken at week 0. The receptors stem from a human donor with alopecia areata.

The chain recombines TRBV4-2 with TRBJ1-2; D not certain. Trimming cost V 0 bases and J 2 bases, with 13 bases left between them. Germline V CDR1 and CDR2: LGHNA, YNFKEQ. This CDR3 spans 16 amino acids. The CDR3 nucleotides are TGTGCCAGCAGCCAAGAGACTGTAATCCTCAACTATGGCTACACCTTC. Its translation is CASSQETVILNYGYTF.

This clone was counted a few times. The chain carries TRBV10-3 and TRBJ2-1; D not certain. V shed 0 bases and J shed 7 bases, with 10 bases lying between them. The CDR3 runs to 14 residues. The V gene's germline CDR1 is ENHRY and CDR2 SYGVKD. The CDR3 bases are TGTGCCATCAGTGAGTCCCGTGGGGTTAATGAGCAGTTCTTC. It encodes CAISESRGVNEQFF.

This clone has a handful of counts. The rearrangement links TRBV30 to TRBJ1-2; D is unresolved. Germline V gene data show CDR1 as GTSNPN and CDR2 as SVGIG (reference sequence). Deletions cut 2 bases from V and 1 base from J, with 8 bases between. The CDR3 covers 13 residues. Here the CDR3 DNA reads TGTGCCTGGAGTACCAGGATTAACTATGGCTACACCTTC. This translates into CAWSTRINYGYTF.

In the case of this clone: The sample carries other DNA sequences with the same CDR3. This chain connects TRBV29-1 to TRBJ1-1, with 8 nucleotides matching TRBD1. Germline loops: CDR1 SQVTM, CDR2 ANQGSEA. This CDR3 is 12 amino acids long. CDR3 amino acids: CSGQGMNTEAFF. CDR3 nucleotides: TGCAGTGGACAGGGCATGAACACTGAAGCTTTCTTT.

The V and J genes are TRBV10-3 and TRBJ2-1; 14 nucleotides match TRBD2. There are 17 residues in the CDR3. The germline gives CDR1 ENHRY, CDR2 SYGVKD. Unmatched junction bases numbered 5, after V lost 0 bases and J lost 7 bases. This CDR3 reads CAISESRTSGGRNEQFF. CDR3 nucleotide sequence: TGTGCCATCAGTGAGTCGCGGACTAGCGGGGGGCGGAATGAGCAGTTCTTC.

The rearrangement joins TRBV14 to TRBJ1-1, with D possibly TRBD1 on 5 matching bases. V was shortened by 4 bases and J by 1 base, with 13 bases between the two germline ends. Germline V lookup: CDR1 SGHDN, CDR2 FVKESK. The CDR3 spans 15 residues. CDR3 DNA: TGTGCCAGCAGCCTTAAGGGGATTGCGAACACTGAAGCTTTCTTT. Protein: CASSLKGIANTEAFF.

This chain links TRBV29-1 with TRBJ1-1; no clear D gene. The V and J ends lost 7 bases and 1 base respectively, with 13 bases between them. CDR3 length: 13 amino acids. Germline CDR1 and CDR2: SQVTM and ANQGSEA. The DNA for the CDR3 is TGCAGCGCCGCCGGGAGGGCGAACACTGAAGCTTTCTTT. Amino acids: CSAAGRANTEAFF.

The chain has TRBV30 and TRBJ1-2; 11 nucleotides line up with TRBD1. The CDR3 runs 14 residues. V lost 3 bases and J lost 1; bases outside the gene matches: 1. Germline assignment: CDR1 GTSNPN and CDR2 SVGIG (reference sequence). The CDR3 is CAWSGTGGNYGYTF. The CDR3 nucleotides read TGTGCCTGGAGCGGGACAGGGGGTAACTATGGCTACACCTTC.

V is TRBV6-6 and J is TRBJ1-4; D call uncertain. Trimming took off 2 bases at V and 3 bases at J, with 7 bases between the two ends. There are 14 residues in the CDR3. From germline, CDR1 is MNHNY and CDR2 SVGAGI (reference sequence). The CDR3 sequence is CASSYRQANEKLFF. The CDR3 nucleotides are TGTGCCAGCAGTTACCGGCAGGCTAATGAAAAACTGTTTTTT.

There are a few counts of this clone. V usage is TRBV7-2 and J usage is TRBJ1-5, with unresolved D. V was trimmed by 1 base and J by 0 bases, leaving 13 bases between them. The CDR3 has 17 amino acids. Germline lookup yields CDR1 SGHTA and CDR2 FQGNSA. The CDR3 region is CASSLGRIGSSNQPQHF. In DNA form, the CDR3 reads TGTGCCAGCAGCTTAGGTCGAATAGGGTCTAGCAATCAGCCCCAGCATTTT.

This rearrangement joins TRBV11-1 to TRBJ2-3; D call uncertain. The CDR3 is 11 amino acids. Trimming took off 10 bases at V and 4 bases at J, with 9 bases between the two ends. From germline, CDR1 is SGHAT and CDR2 FQDESV (reference sequence). CDR3 residues: CATTVADTQYF. The CDR3 coding sequence is TGTGCCACCACCGTGGCAGATACGCAGTATTTT.

V is TRBV10-3 and J is TRBJ2-7; D gene ambiguous. V lost 3 bases and J 0 bases, leaving 9 bases between the germline ends. Germline CDR1 ENHRY, CDR2 SYGVKD. The CDR3 runs to 14 residues. This CDR3 reads CAISDPLVSYEQYF. Written as DNA, the CDR3 is TGTGCCATCAGTGACCCGCTCGTCTCCTACGAGCAGTACTTC.

The CDR3 DNA reads as TGTGCCAGCAGCGGGGTCAGGAAAGACGAGCAGTACTTC. Amino acid sequence: CASSGVRKDEQYF. The chain is built from TRBV9 and TRBJ2-7, with D unclear. Trimming cost V 3 bases and J 5 bases, with 12 bases left between them. Germline assignment: CDR1 SGDLS and CDR2 YYNGEE. The length of the CDR3 is 13 residues. The entire variable domain, with the rest obtained from reference TRBV9 and TRBJ2-7, is as follows: DSGVTQTPKHLITATGQRVTLRCSPRSGDLSVYWYQQSLDQGLQFLIQYYNGEERAKGNILERFSAQQFPDLHSELNLSSLELGDSALYFCASSGVRKDEQYFGPGTRLTVT.

This clone has just a few counts. The V call is TRBV5-1, the J call TRBJ2-7, with D uncertain. The germline gives CDR1 SGHRS, CDR2 YFSETQ. V was shortened by 4 bases and J by 1 base, with 9 bases between the two germline ends. This CDR3 has 13 residues. The CDR3 coding sequence is TGCGCCAGCAGCATCCCCGGGTCCTACGAGCAGTACTTC. Protein sequence: CASSIPGSYEQYF.

The count of this clone is one. The chain joins TRBV13 to TRBJ1-2; 8 bases map to TRBD1. CDR3 length equals 13 residues. J lost 4 bases, V lost 3 bases, and 1 base had no gene match. The germline V gene encodes CDR1 PRHDT and CDR2 FYEKMQ (reference sequence). The CDR3 loop is CASSLQGAYGYTF. The CDR3 DNA is TGTGCCAGCAGCTTGCAGGGGGCCTATGGCTACACCTTC. The variable domain in full, with the rest retrieved from reference TRBV13 and TRBJ1-2, is AAGVIQSPRHLIKEKRETATLKCYPIPRHDTVYWYQQGPGQDPQFLISFYEKMQSDKGSIPDRFSAQQFSDYHSELNMSSLELGDSALYFCASSLQGAYGYTFGSGTRLTVV.

This chain uses TRBV5-4 with TRBJ1-1; tentative D call: TRBD1 (5 bases). The germline gives CDR1 SGHNT, CDR2 YYREEE (reference sequence). Trimming removed 1 base from V and 4 bases from J, with 11 bases in between. The CDR3 has 14 residues. CDR3 protein: CASSLSVGTTEAFF. The CDR3 bases are TGTGCCAGCAGCTTGAGTGTGGGGACCACTGAAGCTTTCTTT. Variable domain in full (rest from reference TRBV5-4 and TRBJ1-1): ETGVTQSPTHLIKTRGQQVTLRCSSQSGHNTVSWYQQALGQGPQFIFQYYREEENGRGNFPPRFSGLQFPNYSSELNVNALELDDSALYLCASSLSVGTTEAFFGQGTRLTVV.

Concerning this clone: The same CDR3 can be traced to other DNA sequences in this sample. The chain carries TRBV29-1 and TRBJ1-2; tentatively, D is TRBD1 (6 bases). Germline loops: CDR1 SQVTM, CDR2 ANQGSEA. Trimming removed 4 bases from V and 3 bases from J, with 6 bases in between. CDR3 length: 11 amino acids. The CDR3 coding sequence is TGCAGCGTTGGACAGGACTATGGCTACACCTTC. It yields the protein CSVGQDYGYTF.

This clone was seen a handful of times. The rearrangement uses TRBV5-1 and TRBJ2-7; 9 bases are a match to TRBD1. J was trimmed by 6 bases and V by 4 bases; bases with no gene match: 5. The CDR3 has 13 amino acids. Germline V gene sequence: CDR1 SGHRS, CDR2 YFSETQ. CDR3 sequence reads: CASSRDRVSEQYF. The DNA of the CDR3 is TGCGCCAGCAGCAGGGACAGGGTTAGCGAGCAGTACTTC. Looking up the rest from reference TRBV5-1 and TRBJ2-7 gives the full variable domain: KAGVTQTPRYLIKTRGQQVTLSCSPISGHRSVSWYQQTPGQGLQFLFEYFSETQRNKGNFPGRFSGRQFSNSRSEMNVSTLELGDSALYLCASSRDRVSEQYFGPGTRLTVT.

This clone showed up just a few times. The gene calls are TRBV5-1 and TRBJ2-5; D call uncertain. The CDR3 length is 13 residues. V was cut by 2 bases and J by 4 bases, with 9 bases left in between. Germline V gene data show CDR1 as SGHRS and CDR2 as YFSETQ. CDR3 bases: TGCGCCAGCAGCTTCGGAGCCGGAGAGACCCAGTACTTC. Its translation is CASSFGAGETQYF. The full variable domain, with the rest looked up from reference TRBV5-1 and TRBJ2-5, is KAGVTQTPRYLIKTRGQQVTLSCSPISGHRSVSWYQQTPGQGLQFLFEYFSETQRNKGNFPGRFSGRQFSNSRSEMNVSTLELGDSALYLCASSFGAGETQYFGPGTRLLVL.

The genes are TRBV6-5 and TRBJ2-7, with TRBD2 as a possible D gene (5 bases). CDR1 and CDR2 from the germline V gene are MNHEY and SVGAGI. Trimming cost V 11 bases and J 3 bases, with 17 bases left between them. CDR3 size: 13 residues. In DNA, the CDR3 is TGTGCCTCCCGGGGTACAAGTCTCTACGAGCAGTACTTC. Its translation: CASRGTSLYEQYF.